This T cell receptor (beta chain) was identified in a study of long-term antiretroviral therapy in people with HIV. The CDR3 sequence is 16 residues long. Trimming took 1 base from V and 4 from J, leaving 15 bases between them. Germline V gene data show CDR1 as MGHRA and CDR2 as YSYEKL. By share of the sample, this clone is large. An immunoSEQ assay, version v3.0, was performed at survey level. Profiling relied on immunoSEQ multiplex PCR, and the TCRdb table lists in-frame clones only, not all of them. The data contain tens of thousands of clones, roughly 80% of them singletons. The gene calls are TRBV4-1 and TRBJ2-3; maybe TRBD1 (6 bases). The sequence was collected from a woman aged 25 to 39 with HIV. Sequenced here: unsorted PBMCs, sampled 0.2 years after starting antiretroviral therapy. The CDR3 DNA follows: TGCGCCAGCAGCCAAGTCCTACAGGGATATTCAGATACGCAGTATTTT. It is translated as CASSQVLQGYSDTQYF.